This T cell receptor (beta chain) was sequenced for a study of CXCR3-negative and CXCR3-positive naive CD8 T cells. Study details: Some 150 million TRB reads in total, about 1.5 +/- 0.3 million per library.

The CDR3 runs to 12 residues. Germline V lookup: CDR1 SQVTM, CDR2 ANQGSEA. The libraries of TRB cDNA were constructed through 5' RACE using UMI labels. TCRdb re-called the 5' RACE reads and catalogs CDR3 proteins one per entry, DNA excluded. The sample's table shows tens of thousands of distinct CDR3 sequences. The material sequenced was memory CD8+ T cells from blood. The receptor was derived from a human donor in good health. Some clones in this sample may be carry-over from other donors' samples. The chain is built from TRBV29-1 and TRBJ2-5; TCRdb lists TRBD1, though no DNA is available to test this call. The CDR3 sequence: CSGRDRQETQYF.